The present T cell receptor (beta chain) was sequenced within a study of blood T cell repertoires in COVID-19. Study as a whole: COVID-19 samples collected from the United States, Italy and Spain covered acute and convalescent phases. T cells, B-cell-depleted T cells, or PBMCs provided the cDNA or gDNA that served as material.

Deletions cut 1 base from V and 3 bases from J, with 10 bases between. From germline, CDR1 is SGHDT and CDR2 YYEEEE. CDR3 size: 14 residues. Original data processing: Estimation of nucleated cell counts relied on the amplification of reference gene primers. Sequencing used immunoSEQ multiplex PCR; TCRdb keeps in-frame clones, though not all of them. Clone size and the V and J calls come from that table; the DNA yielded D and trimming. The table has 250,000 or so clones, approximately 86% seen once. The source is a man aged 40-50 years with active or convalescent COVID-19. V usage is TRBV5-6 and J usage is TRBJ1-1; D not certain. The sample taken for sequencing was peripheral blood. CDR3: CASSLQVYYTEAFF. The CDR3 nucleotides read TGTGCCAGCAGCTTGCAGGTCTATTACACTGAAGCTTTCTTT.